Listed below are T cell receptor beta chains from one sample, sequenced in a study of blood T cell repertoires in COVID-19. Repertoires were generated with immunoSEQ multiplex PCR, while TCRdb's copy carries only in-frame clones and drops some. This sample yields 200,000 to 300,000 clones, of which approximately 78% are seen a single time; over 10% belongs to the top ten. Specimen: peripheral blood. The receptors here all came from a woman aged 55 to 70 with active or convalescent COVID-19. CDR3s include the opening cysteine and the closing phenylalanine or tryptophan. The D gene is left open where the match is weak. Size is omitted from some rows. Given values are once, few, many or a class for expanded clones.

>TRBV6-5|TRBJ1-2|NA|NA
CASSRPQGIQGYTF
TGTGCCAGCAGCCGGCCCCAGGGAATTCAGGGCTACACCTTC
>TRBV12-3/TRBV12-4|TRBJ1-2|NA|NA
CASEEDNHYGYTF
TGTGCCAGCGAAGAGGACAATCACTATGGCTACACCTTC
>TRBV5-1|TRBJ2-7|NA|NA
CASSLARGPGYEQYF
TGCGCCAGCAGCTTGGCCAGGGGACCTGGGTACGAGCAGTACTTC
>TRBV3-1/TRBV3-2|TRBJ1-5|TRBD1|NA
CASSHLTGGRNQPQHF
TGTGCCAGCAGCCACCTTACAGGGGGTCGCAATCAGCCCCAGCATTTT
>TRBV7-3|TRBJ2-3|NA|NA
CASSPSSTDTQYF
TGTGCCAGCAGCCCCAGTAGCACAGATACGCAGTATTTT
>TRBV7-3|TRBJ1-6|NA|NA
CASSSTGRNSPLHF
TGTGCCAGCAGCTCAACAGGGAGGAATTCACCCCTCCACTTT
>TRBV9|TRBJ1-5|TRBD1|NA
CASSPRGTGQPQHF
TGTGCCAGCAGCCCCAGGGGGACGGGTCAGCCCCAGCATTTT
>TRBV7-8|TRBJ1-5|NA|once
CASSPRRSQPQHF
TGTGCCAGCAGCCCTCGTCGGAGTCAGCCCCAGCATTTT
>TRBV9|TRBJ2-3|TRBD2|NA
CASSRGASGDTDTQYF
TGTGCCAGCAGCCGGGGGGCTAGCGGGGACACAGATACGCAGTATTTT
>TRBV19|TRBJ2-3|NA|NA
CASSMGQGDTDTQYF
TGTGCCAGTAGTATGGGGCAGGGCGACACAGATACGCAGTATTTT
>TRBV10-2|TRBJ2-1|NA|few
CASTRGNEQFF
TGCGCCAGCACAAGAGGGAATGAGCAGTTCTTC
>TRBV10-3|TRBJ2-2|TRBD1|few
CAISTDRAGKAGELFF
TGTGCCATCAGCACGGACAGGGCGGGTAAGGCCGGGGAGCTGTTTTTT
>TRBV6-1|TRBJ1-1|TRBD1|NA
CASSQARDRLNTEAFF
TGTGCCAGCAGTCAAGCCCGGGACAGATTGAACACTGAAGCTTTCTTT
>TRBV11-2|TRBJ2-4|TRBD2|NA
CASSSLAGLNIQYF
TGTGCCAGCAGCTCGCTAGCGGGGCTGAACATTCAGTACTTC
>TRBV12-3/TRBV12-4|TRBJ2-5|NA|NA
CASTTDYLETQYF
TGTGCCAGCACCACGGACTATCTGGAGACCCAGTACTTC
>TRBV9|TRBJ1-1|NA|NA
CASSVAGGGTEAFF
TGTGCCAGCAGCGTAGCCGGGGGAGGGACTGAAGCTTTCTTT
>TRBV18|TRBJ1-4|NA|NA
CASSPEREGGGEKLFF
TGTGCCAGCTCACCAGAACGAGAAGGGGGGGGAGAAAAACTGTTTTTT
>TRBV24-1|TRBJ2-2|NA|NA
CATSDSRTYTGELFF
TGTGCCACCAGTGATTCACGCACTTACACCGGGGAGCTGTTTTTT
>TRBV6-5|TRBJ1-1|NA|NA
CASSYRGNTEAFF
TGTGCCAGCAGTTACCGGGGGAACACTGAAGCTTTCTTT
>TRBV21-1|TRBJ2-3|NA|NA
CASSKRGIVGTDTQYF
TGTGCCAGCAGCAAAAGAGGTATCGTGGGCACAGATACGCAGTATTTT
>TRBV7-9|TRBJ1-2|NA|NA
CASSFPWRADYGYTF
TGTGCCAGCAGCTTTCCCTGGCGGGCGGACTATGGCTACACCTTC
>TRBV10-2|TRBJ2-1|TRBD2|NA
CASGLAGGAGEQFF
TGCGCCAGCGGGTTAGCGGGGGGGGCGGGAGAGCAGTTCTTC
>TRBV2|TRBJ1-1|NA|NA
CASRPRGLLNTEAFF
TGTGCCAGCAGACCTAGGGGACTGCTGAACACTGAAGCTTTCTTT
>TRBV2|TRBJ1-3|NA|NA
CASTTAGNTIYF
TGTGCCAGCACGACAGCTGGAAACACCATATATTTT
>TRBV5-5|TRBJ1-5|NA|NA
CASSLEGANQPQHF
TGTGCCAGCAGCTTGGAAGGGGCCAATCAGCCCCAGCATTTT
>TRBV27|TRBJ2-4|NA|NA
CASSLSGRHIQYF
TGTGCCAGCAGTTTATCAGGGAGGCACATTCAGTACTTC
>TRBV6-1|TRBJ1-2|NA|NA
CASSEARGLGYGYTF
TGTGCCAGCAGTGAAGCCAGGGGCCTAGGGTATGGCTACACCTTC
>TRBV6-5|TRBJ1-2|TRBD1|NA
CASSYSGTGNGYTF
TGTGCCAGCAGTTACTCGGGGACAGGAAATGGCTACACCTTC
>TRBV27|TRBJ1-6|TRBD1|NA
CASGFRQGNSPLHF
TGTGCCAGCGGTTTTCGACAGGGAAATTCACCCCTCCACTTT
>TRBV9|TRBJ2-2|TRBD2|few
CASSMTSGGLSDTGELFF
TGTGCCAGCAGCATGACTAGCGGGGGCCTCTCGGACACCGGGGAGCTGTTTTTT
>TRBV4-2|TRBJ1-2|NA|few
CASSQVAEPGLYGYTF
TGTGCCAGCAGCCAAGTGGCTGAGCCTGGACTCTATGGCTACACCTTC
>TRBV18|TRBJ1-2|NA|NA
CASSPGEGGGYTF
TGTGCCAGCTCACCAGGGGAAGGCGGGGGCTACACCTTC
>TRBV6-1|TRBJ1-1|NA|NA
CASSEIGQGNTEAFF
TGTGCCAGCAGTGAAATCGGGCAGGGGAACACTGAAGCTTTCTTT
>TRBV12-3/TRBV12-4|TRBJ1-3|NA|NA
CASSFMGNTIYF
TGTGCCAGCAGTTTTATGGGAAACACCATATATTTT
>TRBV2|TRBJ2-4|TRBD1|NA
CASRSRQGLIAKNIQYF
TGTGCCAGCAGGAGTCGACAGGGTCTAATAGCCAAAAACATTCAGTACTTC
>TRBV30|TRBJ1-1|NA|NA
CAGREGSLDTEAFF
TGTGCCGGGCGCGAAGGTAGTCTGGACACTGAAGCTTTCTTT
>TRBV6-2/TRBV6-3|TRBJ1-1|NA|once
CASSLQGLNTEAFF
TGTGCCAGCAGTTTACAGGGCTTGAACACTGAAGCTTTCTTT